One sample yielded the 5 T cell receptor beta chains listed below, sequenced in a study of shared clonotypes between healthy human individuals. The repertoire was sequenced with immunoSEQ multiplex PCR; TCRdb's copy has only in-frame clones and lacks some. The table lists about 1 million clones, around 74% of them singletons, with roughly 1.4% in the top ten. The sequenced material came from memory CD4+ T cells sorted from blood. Described subset: CD45RA-negative fraction. Source of these receptors: a man between 18 and 29 years old in good health.

This sequence joins TRBV2 and TRBJ1-1; possibly TRBD1 for D (6 bases). The V end was cut by 2 bases, the J end by 1 base, with 11 bases between. This CDR3 spans 15 amino acids. Germline V lookup: CDR1 SNHLY, CDR2 FYNNEI. CDR3 sequence: CASSEIMGQNTEAFF. CDR3 nucleotide sequence: TGTGCCAGCAGTGAAATAATGGGACAGAACACTGAAGCTTTCTTT. Complete variable domain (other parts from reference TRBV2 and TRBJ1-1): EPEVTQTPSHQVTQMGQEVILRCVPISNHLYFYWYRQILGQKVEFLVSFYNNEISEKSEIFDDQFSVERPDGSNFTLKIRSTKLEDSAMYFCASSEIMGQNTEAFFGQGTRLTVV.

This clone turned up a few times. The V and J genes are TRBV7-6 and TRBJ1-6; D is perhaps TRBD1 (5 bases). This CDR3 is built from 13 residues. CDR1 is SGHVS and CDR2 is FNYEAQ in the germline V gene. Between the trimmed V and J ends, which lost 4 bases and 7 bases, there was a span of 8 bases. CDR3 nucleotide sequence: TGTGCCAGCAGCTCACGACAGAATTCACCCCTCCACTTT. Translating it yields CASSSRQNSPLHF.

The chain joins TRBV2 to TRBJ1-1; D might be TRBD1 (5 bases). The germline gives CDR1 SNHLY, CDR2 FYNNEI. Trimming left V 5 bases short and J 5 bases short, with 18 bases between. The CDR3 covers 15 residues. CDR3 sequence reads: CASSFNSGIATEAFF. CDR3 in DNA: TGTGCCAGCAGTTTTAATTCAGGGATCGCAACTGAAGCTTTCTTT.

Only a few counts were recorded for this clone. V and J are TRBV27 and TRBJ1-1; D unclear. Germline CDR1 reads MNHEY; CDR2 reads SMNVEV (reference sequence). This CDR3 contains 12 residues. The V and J ends lost 4 bases and 2 bases respectively, with 5 bases between them. The CDR3 loop is CASSSINTEAFF. The CDR3 DNA sequence: TGTGCCAGCAGTTCGATAAACACTGAAGCTTTCTTT.

About this clone: An end of the junction does not agree with germline; a read error may underlie this. The chain is built from TRBV11-2 and TRBJ2-7; D perhaps matches TRBD1 (5 bases). Germline V CDR1 and CDR2: SGHAT, FQNNGV. The CDR3 covers 15 residues. The CDR3 region is CASSLAVRGSHEQYF. CDR3 sequence (DNA): TGTGCCAGCAGCTTAGCTGTAAGGGGCTCCCACGAGCAGTACTTC.